The rows below give T cell receptor beta chains drawn from one sample of a study of post-analysis software for immune sequencing data. Via MiXCR, TCRdb re-called the PCR reads, giving one row per CDR3 protein. The sample yields fewer than 850,000 distinct CDR3 sequences, about 27% seen once. Sequences were obtained from blood. The receptors originated from a girl between 10 and 17 years old with multiple sclerosis. CDR3s include the opening cysteine and the closing phenylalanine or tryptophan. Fields, in order: V gene, J gene, D gene, clone size, CDR3 DNA, CDR3 protein. D genes are given only for firm matches. A clone size is listed for some rows: how often the clone was seen (once, few, many), or a class if it is expanded.

TRBV12-3/TRBV12-4	TRBJ1-6	-	-	TGTGCCAGCAGGTTTTCGAGTTCACCCCTCCACTTT	CASRFSSSPLHF
TRBV20-1	TRBJ2-1	TRBD2	-	TGCAGTGCTAGAGATCCGGGGGGGGCCGAGGAGCAGTTCTTC	CSARDPGGAEEQFF
TRBV5-1	TRBJ2-7	-	many	TGCGCCAGCAGCTTGGACTTTGCTTACGAGCAGTACTTC	CASSLDFAYEQYF
TRBV24-1	TRBJ2-2	TRBD2	-	TGTGCCACCAGTGCGAGCGGGGGCCTAGCGAACACCGGGGAGCTGTTTTTT	CATSASGGLANTGELFF
TRBV9	TRBJ2-3	TRBD1	-	TGTGCCAGCAGCGCATCATGGGCCGGGACAGGGTTAGATACGCAGTATTTT	CASSASWAGTGLDTQYF
TRBV10-2	TRBJ1-4	-	-	TGCGCCAGTCAGCGGGACACTAATGAAAAACTGTTTTTT	CASQRDTNEKLFF
TRBV4-3	TRBJ1-2	TRBD1	-	TGCGCCAGCAGCCCGGACGGACAGGCGAACTATGGCTACACCTTC	CASSPDGQANYGYTF
TRBV20-1	TRBJ1-4	-	few	TGCAGTGCTTCGAATGAAAAACTGTTTTTT	CSASNEKLFF
TRBV7-9	TRBJ1-1	-	-	TGTGCCAGCAGCTTCCTAAGACAGCAGGGCATGAACACTGAAGCTTTCTTT	CASSFLRQQGMNTEAFF
TRBV7-9	TRBJ1-4	-	-	TGTGCCAGCAGCCCCTTGCGGGGGGCAGATCGACATGAAAAACTGTTTTTT	CASSPLRGADRHEKLFF
TRBV29-1	TRBJ2-3	TRBD2	many	TGCAGCGCCGGGGGGGATACGCAGTATTTT	CSAGGDTQYF
TRBV3-1	TRBJ2-2	-	once	TGTGCCAGCAGCCAAGTCGTGGCCGTCGGGGAGCTGTTTTTT	CASSQVVAVGELFF
TRBV7-9	TRBJ2-7	TRBD2	few	TGTGCCAGCGGGCCAGCGGGAGGCGACGAGCAGTACTTC	CASGPAGGDEQYF
TRBV10-3	TRBJ2-3	TRBD1	-	TGTGCCATCAGTGAAGGGACAGGGGGATCCACAGATACGCAGTATTTT	CAISEGTGGSTDTQYF
TRBV12-3/TRBV12-4	TRBJ1-1	TRBD1	once	TGTGCCAGCAAGAAACAGGGGGAAGCTTTCTTT	CASKKQGEAFF
TRBV20-1	TRBJ2-1	TRBD1	-	TGCAGTGCTAACGGACAGGGGGCGCGGAATGAGCAGTTCTTC	CSANGQGARNEQFF
TRBV7-2	TRBJ1-5	-	few	TGTGCCAGCAGCCCGAACGGGGGCGGCAATCAGCCCCAGCATTTT	CASSPNGGGNQPQHF
TRBV6-5	TRBJ1-1	-	-	TGTGCCAGCAGTTACTCAGGCCAGATTGAAGCTTTCTTT	CASSYSGQIEAFF
TRBV9	TRBJ2-2	-	-	TGTGCCAGCAGCGTAGATCCCGCCGGGGAGCTGTTTTTT	CASSVDPAGELFF
TRBV10-3	TRBJ2-7	-	few	TGTGCCATCAGTGAGTCCGGGTTGTTGTACTTC	CAISESGLLYF